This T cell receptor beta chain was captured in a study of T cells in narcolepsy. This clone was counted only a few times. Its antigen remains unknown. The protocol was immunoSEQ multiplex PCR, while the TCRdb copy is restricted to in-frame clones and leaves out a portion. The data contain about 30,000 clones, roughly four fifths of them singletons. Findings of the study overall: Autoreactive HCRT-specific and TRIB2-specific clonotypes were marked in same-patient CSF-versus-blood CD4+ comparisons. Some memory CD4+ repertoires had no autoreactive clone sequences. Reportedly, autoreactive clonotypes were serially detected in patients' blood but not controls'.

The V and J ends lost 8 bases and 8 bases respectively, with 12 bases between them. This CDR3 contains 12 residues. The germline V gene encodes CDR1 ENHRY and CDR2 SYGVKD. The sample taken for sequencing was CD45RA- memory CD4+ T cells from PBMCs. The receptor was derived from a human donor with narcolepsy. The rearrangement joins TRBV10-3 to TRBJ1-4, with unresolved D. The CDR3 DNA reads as TGTGCCATCTCAAGTGGCCCCGAAAAACTGTTTTTT. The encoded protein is CAISSGPEKLFF.